One and the same sample provided the 13 T cell receptor beta chains below, sequenced in a study of monozygotic twins with inflammatory bowel disease. TCRdb re-called the 5' RACE reads and gives one entry per CDR3 protein, without DNA. The sample includes around 380,000 distinct CDR3 sequences. The sample was blood. Every receptor here comes from a human donor with ulcerative colitis or Crohn's disease, or a healthy co-twin of an affected twin (not recorded which).

J is TRBJ2-2 and V is TRBV15. Germline CDR1 reads LNHNV; CDR2 reads YYDKDF (reference sequence). The CDR3 is made up of 15 amino acids. CDR3 sequence: CATSRAAGNTGELFF.

This chain joins TRBV29-1 and TRBJ2-7; TCRdb names TRBD1, which stays unverified in the absence of DNA. The CDR3 length is 11 residues. CDR1 and CDR2 (germline): SQVTM, ANQGSEA. The CDR3 loop is CSVGGVYEQYF.

The chain has TRBV25-1 and TRBJ2-5; checking the TCRdb D call of TRBD1 is not possible without DNA. The germline V gene has CDR1 MGHDK and CDR2 SYGVNS. The CDR3 extends over 16 amino acids. The CDR3 sequence: CASSESVRQGMQTQYF. The full variable domain, with the rest looked up from reference TRBV25-1 and TRBJ2-5, is EADIYQTPRYLVIGTGKKITLECSQTMGHDKMYWYQQDPGMELHLIHYSYGVNSTEKGDLSSESTVSRIRTEHFPLTLESARPSHTSQYLCASSESVRQGMQTQYFGPGTRLLVL.

The chain joins TRBV18 to TRBJ2-7; the TRBD2 assignment by TCRdb is unverifiable without DNA. CDR3 length: 19 residues. The V gene's germline CDR1 is KGHSH and CDR2 LQKENI. The chain's CDR3 is CASSPSGTSGTSRAYEQYF.

The chain couples TRBV20-1 to TRBJ2-7. The CDR3 runs 12 residues. From germline, CDR1 is DFQATT and CDR2 SNEGSKA (reference sequence). The CDR3 reads CSPKRGSYEQYF.

This chain's CDR3 is CASSENVSTDTQYF. The V and J genes are TRBV6-1 and TRBJ2-3. This CDR3 spans 14 amino acids. Germline-derived CDR1 and CDR2 are MNHNS and SASEGT.

The rearrangement uses TRBV12-3 or TRBV12-4 and TRBJ1-5; TCRdb names TRBD1, which stays unverified in the absence of DNA. The length of the CDR3 is 18 residues. This chain's CDR3 is CASSITRGGAGVRQPQHF.

The chain combines TRBV20-1 with TRBJ2-7; the D call from TCRdb, TRBD2, cannot be confirmed without DNA. CDR1 DFQATT and CDR2 SNEGSKA come from the germline V gene (reference sequence). The CDR3 has 17 residues. This CDR3 is CSASDRGLGLADYEQYF.

The rearrangement joins TRBV28 to TRBJ2-7; TCRdb calls TRBD2, which cannot be checked without DNA. This CDR3 spans 15 amino acids. The V gene's germline CDR1 is MDHEN and CDR2 SYDVKM. Here the CDR3 reads CASSFTSSGNGEQYF.

V gene TRBV6-2 or TRBV6-3 combines with J gene TRBJ1-2; TCRdb's D call of TRBD1 is untestable without DNA. CDR1 MNHEY and CDR2 SVGEGT come from the germline V gene. The CDR3 is 16 residues long. CDR3 amino acids: CASSYSEGSVNYGYTF.

The gene calls are TRBV2 and TRBJ2-3. The CDR3 has 14 residues. Germline V gene lookup returns CDR1 SNHLY and CDR2 FYNNEI. The CDR3 sequence: CASSEAAWTDTQYF.

The chain employs TRBV7-9 and TRBJ2-4. Germline assignment: CDR1 SEHNR and CDR2 FQNEAQ (reference sequence). The CDR3 contains 11 residues. CDR3 loop: CASSSMEMRYF.

The chain carries TRBV18 and TRBJ2-7; the TCRdb call, TRBD1, lacks DNA for checking. Per the germline V gene, CDR1 is KGHSH and CDR2 is LQKENI. CDR3 length: 14 residues. The CDR3 protein is CASSPRQGAYEQYF.